These T cell receptor beta chains were read from a single sample in a study of CD8 T cells in Susac syndrome. TCRdb analysed the immunoSEQ multiplex PCR reads with MiXCR anew, one entry per CDR3 protein. Of approximately 150,000 distinct CDR3 sequences listed, about 90% are singletons. The sequenced material came from CD4+ T cells from PBMCs. The receptors originated from a human donor in good health. CDR3s include the opening cysteine and the closing phenylalanine or tryptophan. A D gene is named only where the DNA matches it firmly. Clone size is not always given. Where it is, it says once, few, many or a class for expanded clones.

d_gene	v_gene	abundance	j_gene	len	CDR3aa	CDR3nt
.	TRBV12-3/TRBV12-4	.	TRBJ1-4	14	CASSWDHRNEKLFF	TGTGCCAGCAGTTGGGACCATAGGAATGAAAAACTGTTTTTT
TRBD2	TRBV7-9	.	TRBJ2-1	17	CASSSLTSGSPYNEQFF	TGTGCCAGCAGCTCCCTCACTAGCGGGAGCCCCTACAATGAGCAGTTCTTC
TRBD2	TRBV10-3	.	TRBJ2-1	14	CAISRQGLANEQFF	TGTGCCATCAGCCGACAGGGACTAGCCAATGAGCAGTTCTTC
.	TRBV7-2	.	TRBJ1-4	14	CASSPGRANEKLFF	TGTGCCAGCAGCCCAGGGAGAGCTAATGAAAAACTGTTTTTT
.	TRBV27	.	TRBJ2-6	15	CASSLHSSGANVLTF	TGTGCCAGCAGTTTGCATTCCTCTGGGGCCAACGTCCTGACTTTC
TRBD1	TRBV3-1	.	TRBJ2-7	15	CASSHLGTGRNEQYF	TGTGCCAGCAGCCATCTCGGGACAGGGCGGAACGAGCAGTACTTC
.	TRBV4-1	few	TRBJ2-7	14	CASSQQGSGYEQYF	TGCGCCAGCAGCCAACAGGGTAGCGGATACGAGCAGTACTTC
.	TRBV5-4	.	TRBJ2-1	14	CASSLAPGRYDLFF	TGTGCCAGCAGCTTGGCACCGGGTCGGTATGATCTGTTCTTC
TRBD1	TRBV20-1	.	TRBJ2-3	13	CSAKDRNTDTQYF	TGCAGTGCCAAGGACAGGAACACAGATACGCAGTATTTT
.	TRBV25-1	.	TRBJ2-5	16	CASSELKGVRGETQYF	TGTGCCAGCAGTGAATTAAAGGGGGTCAGGGGAGAGACCCAGTACTTC
.	TRBV6-5	.	TRBJ2-1	15	CASRPRSSAYNEQFF	TGTGCCAGCCGTCCCCGATCCTCGGCGTACAATGAGCAGTTCTTC
TRBD1	TRBV18	once	TRBJ1-1	17	CASSPPRGRQKNTEAFF	TGTGCCAGCTCACCACCCAGGGGGCGACAGAAGAACACTGAAGCTTTCTTT
.	TRBV6-5	.	TRBJ1-2	14	CASSDRDLSYGYTF	TGTGCCAGCAGTGATCGGGACCTATCCTATGGCTACACCTTC
.	TRBV28	.	TRBJ2-3	15	CASTNGLSSTDTQYF	TGTGCCAGCACGAATGGACTATCCAGCACAGATACGCAGTATTTT
.	TRBV29-1	.	TRBJ1-2	11	CSVEGGAGYTF	TGCAGCGTTGAAGGGGGGGCTGGCTACACCTTC
TRBD1	TRBV7-9	.	TRBJ2-1	15	CASSLVWDRDHEQFF	TGTGCCAGCAGCTTAGTTTGGGACAGGGACCATGAGCAGTTCTTC